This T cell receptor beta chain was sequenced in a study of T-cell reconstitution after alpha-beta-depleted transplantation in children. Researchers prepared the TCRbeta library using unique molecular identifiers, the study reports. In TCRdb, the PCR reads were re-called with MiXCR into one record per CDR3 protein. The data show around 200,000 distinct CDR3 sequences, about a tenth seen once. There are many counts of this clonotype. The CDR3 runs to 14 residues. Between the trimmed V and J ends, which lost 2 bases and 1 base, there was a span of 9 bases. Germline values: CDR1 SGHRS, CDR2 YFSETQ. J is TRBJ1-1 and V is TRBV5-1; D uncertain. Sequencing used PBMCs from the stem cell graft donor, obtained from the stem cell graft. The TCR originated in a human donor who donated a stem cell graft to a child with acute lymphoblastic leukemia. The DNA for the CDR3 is TGCGCCAGCAGCTTTAGCGCAGGGAACACTGAAGCTTTCTTT. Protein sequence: CASSFSAGNTEAFF.